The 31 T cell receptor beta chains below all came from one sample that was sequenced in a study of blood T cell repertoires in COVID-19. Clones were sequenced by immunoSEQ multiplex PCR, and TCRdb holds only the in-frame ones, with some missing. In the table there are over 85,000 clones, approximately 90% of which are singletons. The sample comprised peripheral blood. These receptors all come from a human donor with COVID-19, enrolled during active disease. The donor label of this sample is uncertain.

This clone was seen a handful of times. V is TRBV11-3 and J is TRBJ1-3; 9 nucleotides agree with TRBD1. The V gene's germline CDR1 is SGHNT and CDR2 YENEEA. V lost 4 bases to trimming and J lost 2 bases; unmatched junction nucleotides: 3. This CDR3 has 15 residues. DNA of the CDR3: TGTGCCAGCAGCTCACGGGACAGGGCTGGAAACACCATATATTTT. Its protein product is CASSSRDRAGNTIYF.

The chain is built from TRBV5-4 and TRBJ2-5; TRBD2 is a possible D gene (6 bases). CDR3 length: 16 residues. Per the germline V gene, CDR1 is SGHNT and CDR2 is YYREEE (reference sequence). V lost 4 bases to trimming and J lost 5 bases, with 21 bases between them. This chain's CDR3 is CASSLLLPSGGETQYF. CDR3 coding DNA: TGTGCCAGCAGCCTCCTCCTTCCGTCCGGAGGGGAGACCCAGTACTTC.

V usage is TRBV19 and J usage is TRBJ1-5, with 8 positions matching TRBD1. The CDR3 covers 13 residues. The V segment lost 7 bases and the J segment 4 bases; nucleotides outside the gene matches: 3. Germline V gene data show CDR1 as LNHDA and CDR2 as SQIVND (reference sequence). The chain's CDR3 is CASNRQGNQPQHF. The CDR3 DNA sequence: TGTGCCAGTAACCGACAGGGGAATCAGCCCCAGCATTTT. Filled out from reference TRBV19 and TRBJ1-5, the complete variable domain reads DGGITQSPKYLFRKEGQNVTLSCEQNLNHDAMYWYRQDPGQGLRLIYYSQIVNDFQKGDIAEGYSVSREKKESFPLTVTSAQKNPTAFYLCASNRQGNQPQHFGDGTRLSIL.

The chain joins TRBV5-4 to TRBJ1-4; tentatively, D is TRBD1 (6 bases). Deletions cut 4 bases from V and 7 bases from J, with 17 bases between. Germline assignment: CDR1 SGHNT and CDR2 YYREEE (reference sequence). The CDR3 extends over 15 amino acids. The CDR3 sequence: CASSIQGIQSEKLFF. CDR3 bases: TGTGCCAGCAGCATCCAGGGGATTCAATCTGAAAAACTGTTTTTT.

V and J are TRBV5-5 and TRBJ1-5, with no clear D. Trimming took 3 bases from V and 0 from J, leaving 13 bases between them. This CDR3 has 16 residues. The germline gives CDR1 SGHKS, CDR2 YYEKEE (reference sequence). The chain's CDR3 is CASSSRGPYSNQPQHF. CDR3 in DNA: TGTGCCAGCAGCTCACGGGGTCCATATAGCAATCAGCCCCAGCATTTT. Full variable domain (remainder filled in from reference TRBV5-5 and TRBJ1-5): DAGVTQSPTHLIKTRGQQVTLRCSPISGHKSVSWYQQVLGQGPQFIFQYYEKEERGRGNFPDRFSARQFPNYSSELNVNALLLGDSALYLCASSSRGPYSNQPQHFGDGTRLSIL.

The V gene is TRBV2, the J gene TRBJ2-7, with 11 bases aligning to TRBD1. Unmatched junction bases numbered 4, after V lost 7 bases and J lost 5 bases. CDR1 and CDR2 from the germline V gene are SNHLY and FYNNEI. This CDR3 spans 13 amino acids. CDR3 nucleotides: TGTGCCAGCACGGGGACAGGGGGAAACGAGCAGTACTTC. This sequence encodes CASTGTGGNEQYF.

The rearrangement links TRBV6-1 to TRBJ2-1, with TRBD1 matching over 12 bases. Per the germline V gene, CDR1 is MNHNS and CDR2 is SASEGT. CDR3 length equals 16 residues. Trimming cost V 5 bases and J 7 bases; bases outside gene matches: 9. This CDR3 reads CASSKGTGGSWNEQFF. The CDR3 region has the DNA TGTGCCAGCAGTAAAGGGACAGGGGGCAGTTGGAATGAGCAGTTCTTC.

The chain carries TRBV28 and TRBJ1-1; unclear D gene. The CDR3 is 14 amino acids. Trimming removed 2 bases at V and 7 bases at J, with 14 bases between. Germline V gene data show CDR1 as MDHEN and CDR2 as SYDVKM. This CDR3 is CASSLSVGLYEAFF. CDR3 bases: TGTGCCAGCAGTTTAAGTGTAGGACTATATGAAGCTTTCTTT.

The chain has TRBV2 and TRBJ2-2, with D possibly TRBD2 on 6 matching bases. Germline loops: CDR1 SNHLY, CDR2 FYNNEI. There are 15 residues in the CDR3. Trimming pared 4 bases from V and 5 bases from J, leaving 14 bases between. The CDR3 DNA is TGTGCCAGCAGTGGTCAGGGTGGAGGGACCGGGGAGCTGTTTTTT. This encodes CASSGQGGGTGELFF.

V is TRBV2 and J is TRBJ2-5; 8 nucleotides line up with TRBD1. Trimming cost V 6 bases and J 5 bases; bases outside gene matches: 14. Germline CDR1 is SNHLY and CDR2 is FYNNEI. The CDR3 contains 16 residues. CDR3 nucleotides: TGTGCCAGCAGACCCCTCCCTCAGGGGGCGGTGGAGACCCAGTACTTC. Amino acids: CASRPLPQGAVETQYF.

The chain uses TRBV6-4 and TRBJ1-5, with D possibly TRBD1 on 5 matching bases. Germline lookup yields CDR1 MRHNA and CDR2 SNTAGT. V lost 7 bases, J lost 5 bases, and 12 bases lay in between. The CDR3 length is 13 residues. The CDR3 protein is CASIGQGDQPQHF. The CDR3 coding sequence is TGTGCCAGCATCGGACAAGGGGATCAGCCCCAGCATTTT.

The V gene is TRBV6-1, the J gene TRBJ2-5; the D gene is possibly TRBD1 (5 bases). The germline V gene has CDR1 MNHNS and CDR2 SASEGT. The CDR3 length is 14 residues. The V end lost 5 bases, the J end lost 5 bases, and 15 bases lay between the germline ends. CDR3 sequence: CASSSVGHPETQYF. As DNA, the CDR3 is TGTGCCAGCAGTTCGGTGGGGCACCCGGAGACCCAGTACTTC.

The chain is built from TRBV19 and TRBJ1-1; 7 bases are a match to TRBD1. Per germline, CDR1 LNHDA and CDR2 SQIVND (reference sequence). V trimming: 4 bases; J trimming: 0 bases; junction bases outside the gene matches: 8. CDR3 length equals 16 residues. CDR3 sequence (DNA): TGTGCCAGTAGTAGAAATTGGGACAGCCTGAACACTGAAGCTTTCTTT. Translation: CASSRNWDSLNTEAFF. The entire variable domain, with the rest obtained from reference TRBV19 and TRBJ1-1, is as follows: DGGITQSPKYLFRKEGQNVTLSCEQNLNHDAMYWYRQDPGQGLRLIYYSQIVNDFQKGDIAEGYSVSREKKESFPLTVTSAQKNPTAFYLCASSRNWDSLNTEAFFGQGTRLTVV.

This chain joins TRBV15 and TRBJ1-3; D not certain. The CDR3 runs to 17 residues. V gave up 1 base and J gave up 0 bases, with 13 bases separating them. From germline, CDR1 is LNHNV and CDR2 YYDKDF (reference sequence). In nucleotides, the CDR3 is TGTGCCACCAGCAGAGTTAGGAGTTTGGGCTCTGGAAACACCATATATTTT. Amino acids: CATSRVRSLGSGNTIYF.

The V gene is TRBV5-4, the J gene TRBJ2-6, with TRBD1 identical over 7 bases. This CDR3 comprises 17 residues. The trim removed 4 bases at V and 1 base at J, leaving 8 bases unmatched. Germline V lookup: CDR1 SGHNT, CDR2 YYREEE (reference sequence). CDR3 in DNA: TGTGCCAGCAGCCTCGGGACAGCCCTTTCTGGGGCCAACGTCCTGACTTTC. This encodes CASSLGTALSGANVLTF.

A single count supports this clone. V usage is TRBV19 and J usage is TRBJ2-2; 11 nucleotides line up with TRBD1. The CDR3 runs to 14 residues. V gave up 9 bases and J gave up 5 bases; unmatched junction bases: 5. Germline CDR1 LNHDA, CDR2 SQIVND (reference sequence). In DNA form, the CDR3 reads TGTGCCAGCCGAGGGACAGGGGGAACCGGGGAGCTGTTTTTT. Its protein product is CASRGTGGTGELFF.

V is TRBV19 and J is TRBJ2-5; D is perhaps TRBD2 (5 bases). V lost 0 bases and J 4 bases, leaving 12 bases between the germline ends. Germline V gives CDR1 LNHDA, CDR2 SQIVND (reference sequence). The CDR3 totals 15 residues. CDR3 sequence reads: CASSIDLGLRETQYF. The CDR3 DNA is TGTGCCAGTAGTATAGATCTTGGACTTCGAGAGACCCAGTACTTC.

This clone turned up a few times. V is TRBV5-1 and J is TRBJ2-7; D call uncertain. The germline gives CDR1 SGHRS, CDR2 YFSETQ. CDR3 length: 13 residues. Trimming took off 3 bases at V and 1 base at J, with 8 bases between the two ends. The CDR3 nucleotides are TGCGCCAGCAGCTCCTCCTTGTCCTACGAGCAGTACTTC. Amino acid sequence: CASSSSLSYEQYF.

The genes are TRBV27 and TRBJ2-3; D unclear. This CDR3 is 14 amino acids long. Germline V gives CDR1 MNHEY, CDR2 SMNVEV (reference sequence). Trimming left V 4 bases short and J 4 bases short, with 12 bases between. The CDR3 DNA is TGTGCCAGCAGTTCTCGCCCTTCGGCAGATACGCAGTATTTT. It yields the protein CASSSRPSADTQYF.

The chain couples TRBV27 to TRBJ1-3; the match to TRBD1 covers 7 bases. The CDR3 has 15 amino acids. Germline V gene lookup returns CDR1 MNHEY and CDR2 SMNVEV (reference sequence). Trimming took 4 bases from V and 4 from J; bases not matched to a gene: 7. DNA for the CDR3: TGTGCCAGCAGTTCAGACAGGGATCCGGGAAACACCATATATTTT. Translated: CASSSDRDPGNTIYF.

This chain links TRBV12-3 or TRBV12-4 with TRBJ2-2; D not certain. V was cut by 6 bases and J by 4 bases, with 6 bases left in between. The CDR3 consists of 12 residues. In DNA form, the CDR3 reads TGTGCCAGCAGCCGGTCCACCGGGGAGCTGTTTTTT. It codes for CASSRSTGELFF.

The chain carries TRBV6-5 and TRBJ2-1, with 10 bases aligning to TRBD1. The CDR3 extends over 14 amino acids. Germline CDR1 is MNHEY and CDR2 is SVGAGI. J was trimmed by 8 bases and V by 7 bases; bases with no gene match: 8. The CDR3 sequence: CASTFGQGVYEQFF. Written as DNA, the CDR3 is TGTGCCAGCACCTTCGGACAGGGGGTTTATGAGCAGTTCTTC.

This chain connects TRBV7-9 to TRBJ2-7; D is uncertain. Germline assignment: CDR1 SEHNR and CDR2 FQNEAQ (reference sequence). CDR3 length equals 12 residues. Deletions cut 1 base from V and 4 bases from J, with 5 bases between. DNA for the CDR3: TGTGCCAGCAGCTTAGATCTGTACGAGCAGTACTTC. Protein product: CASSLDLYEQYF.

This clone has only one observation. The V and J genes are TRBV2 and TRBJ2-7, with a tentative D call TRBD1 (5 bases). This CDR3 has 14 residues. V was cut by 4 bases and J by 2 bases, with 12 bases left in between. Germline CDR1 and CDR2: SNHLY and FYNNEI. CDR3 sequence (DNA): TGTGCCAGCAGTGGGACAAGTAGGACCTACGAGCAGTACTTC. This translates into CASSGTSRTYEQYF.

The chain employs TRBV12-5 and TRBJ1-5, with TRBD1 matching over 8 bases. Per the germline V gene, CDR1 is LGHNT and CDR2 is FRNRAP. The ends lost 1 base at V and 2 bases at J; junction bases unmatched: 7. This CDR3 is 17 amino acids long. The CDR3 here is CASGLAQGARRNQPQHF. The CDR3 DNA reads TGTGCTAGTGGTTTGGCTCAGGGGGCTAGGCGCAATCAGCCCCAGCATTTT.

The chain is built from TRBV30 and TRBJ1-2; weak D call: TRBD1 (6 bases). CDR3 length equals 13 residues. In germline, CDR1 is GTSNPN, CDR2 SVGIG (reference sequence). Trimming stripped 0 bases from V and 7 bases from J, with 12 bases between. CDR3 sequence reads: CAWSVGGGGGYTF. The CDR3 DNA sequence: TGTGCCTGGAGTGTAGGGGGGGGCGGTGGCTACACCTTC.

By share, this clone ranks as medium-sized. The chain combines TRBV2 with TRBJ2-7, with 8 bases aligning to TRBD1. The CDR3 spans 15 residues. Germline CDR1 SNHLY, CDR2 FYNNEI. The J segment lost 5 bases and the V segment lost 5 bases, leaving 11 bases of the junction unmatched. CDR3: CASSKSQGAFNEQYF. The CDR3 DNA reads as TGTGCCAGCAGTAAAAGCCAGGGGGCGTTCAACGAGCAGTACTTC.

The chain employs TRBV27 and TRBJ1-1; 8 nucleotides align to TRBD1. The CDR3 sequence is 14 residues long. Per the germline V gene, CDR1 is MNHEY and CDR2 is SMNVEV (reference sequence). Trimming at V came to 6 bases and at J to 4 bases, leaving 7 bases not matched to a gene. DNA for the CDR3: TGTGCCAGCAGCCTACAGGGGGTAGGCACTGAAGCTTTCTTT. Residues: CASSLQGVGTEAFF.

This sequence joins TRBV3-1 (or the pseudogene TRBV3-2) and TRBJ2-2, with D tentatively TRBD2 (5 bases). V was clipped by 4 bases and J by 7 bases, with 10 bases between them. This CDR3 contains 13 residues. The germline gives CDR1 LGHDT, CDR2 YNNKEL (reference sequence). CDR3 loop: CASSRARDGELFF. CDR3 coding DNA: TGTGCCAGCAGCCGGGCCCGGGACGGGGAGCTGTTTTTT.

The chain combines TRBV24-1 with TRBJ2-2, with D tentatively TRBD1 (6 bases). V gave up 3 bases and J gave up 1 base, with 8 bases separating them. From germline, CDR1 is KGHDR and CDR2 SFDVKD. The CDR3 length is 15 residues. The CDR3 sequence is CATSDNRVNTGELFF. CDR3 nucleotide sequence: TGTGCCACCAGTGATAACAGGGTGAACACCGGGGAGCTGTTTTTT.

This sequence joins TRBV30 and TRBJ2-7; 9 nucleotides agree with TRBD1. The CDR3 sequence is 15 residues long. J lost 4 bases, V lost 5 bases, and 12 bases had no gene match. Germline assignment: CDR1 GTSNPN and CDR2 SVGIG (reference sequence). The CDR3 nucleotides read TGTGCCTGGGACGCCGGGACAGGGTGGTCGTACGAGCAGTACTTC. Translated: CAWDAGTGWSYEQYF.